Given below is one T cell receptor (beta chain) in context. The sample is drawn from a study of blood T cell repertoires in COVID-19. Study summary: Both acute and convalescent COVID-19 samples were obtained from the United States, Italy and Spain. Sources were T cells, B-cell-depleted T cells, or PBMCs; the material itself was cDNA or gDNA.

The ends were cut back, 1 base at V and 7 bases at J, with 10 bases in the middle. This CDR3 is built from 13 residues. The germline V gene has CDR1 SGHTA and CDR2 FQGNSA. Per the study methods: By means of reference gene primer amplification, nucleated cell counts were estimated. TCRdb's table, derived via immunoSEQ multiplex PCR, lists solely in-frame clones and lacks some. V and J calls and clone size follow that table, whereas D and trimming were derived from the DNA. Of hundreds of thousands of clones listed, just under 90% are singletons. The V call is TRBV7-2, the J call TRBJ1-2, with D perhaps TRBD1 (5 bases). The sample consisted of PBMCs or T cells enriched from blood (not recorded which). This TCR came from a woman aged 45-65 years who had been exposed to COVID-19. The CDR3 loop reads CASSLGGEIGYTF. The DNA for the CDR3 is TGTGCCAGCAGCTTAGGGGGGGAAATTGGCTACACCTTC. Variable domain in full (rest from reference TRBV7-2 and TRBJ1-2): GAGVSQSPSNKVTEKGKDVELRCDPISGHTALYWYRQSLGQGLEFLIYFQGNSAPDKSGLPSDRFSAERTGGSVSTLTIQRTQQEDSAVYLCASSLGGEIGYTFGSGTRLTVV.